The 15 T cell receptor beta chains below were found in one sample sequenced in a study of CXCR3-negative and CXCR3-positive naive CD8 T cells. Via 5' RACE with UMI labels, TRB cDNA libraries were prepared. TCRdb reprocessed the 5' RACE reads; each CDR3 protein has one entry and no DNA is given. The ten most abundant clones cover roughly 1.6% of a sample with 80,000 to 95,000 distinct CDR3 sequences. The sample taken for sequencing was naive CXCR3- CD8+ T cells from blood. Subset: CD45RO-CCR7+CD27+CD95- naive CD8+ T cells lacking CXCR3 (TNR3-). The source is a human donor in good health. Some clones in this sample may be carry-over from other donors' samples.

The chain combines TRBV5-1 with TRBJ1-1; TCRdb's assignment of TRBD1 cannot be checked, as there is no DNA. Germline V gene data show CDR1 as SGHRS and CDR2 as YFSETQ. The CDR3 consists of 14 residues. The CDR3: CASSLAGGNTEAFF.

CDR3 protein: CASSPVGDIAFF. The J gene is TRBJ1-1, the V gene TRBV6-2 or TRBV6-3. This CDR3 is 12 amino acids long. Looked up from germline, CDR1 is MNHEY and CDR2 is SVGEGT.

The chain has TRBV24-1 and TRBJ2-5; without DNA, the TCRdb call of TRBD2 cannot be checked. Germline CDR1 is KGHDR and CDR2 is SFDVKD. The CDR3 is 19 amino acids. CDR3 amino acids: CATSDPKTSGGPAGETQYF.

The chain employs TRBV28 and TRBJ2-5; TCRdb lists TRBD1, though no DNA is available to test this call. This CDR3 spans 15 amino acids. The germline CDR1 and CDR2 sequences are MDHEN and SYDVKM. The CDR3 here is CASSRYTVPDETQYF.

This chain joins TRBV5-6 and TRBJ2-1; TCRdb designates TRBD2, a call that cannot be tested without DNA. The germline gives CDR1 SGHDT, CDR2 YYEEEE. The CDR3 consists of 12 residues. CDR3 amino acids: CASSLGTIQQFF. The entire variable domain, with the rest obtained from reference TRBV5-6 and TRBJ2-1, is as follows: DAGVTQSPTHLIKTRGQQVTLRCSPKSGHDTVSWYQQALGQGPQFIFQYYEEEERQRGNFPDRFSGHQFPNYSSELNVNALLLGDSALYLCASSLGTIQQFFGPGTRLTVL.

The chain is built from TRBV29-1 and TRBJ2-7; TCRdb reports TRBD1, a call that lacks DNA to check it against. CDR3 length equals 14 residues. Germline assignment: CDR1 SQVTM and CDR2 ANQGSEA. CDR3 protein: CSVGINRGIYEQYF.

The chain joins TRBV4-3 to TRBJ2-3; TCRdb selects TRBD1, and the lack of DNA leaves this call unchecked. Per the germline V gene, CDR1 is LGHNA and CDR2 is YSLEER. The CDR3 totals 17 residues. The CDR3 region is CASSQGLWRGGTDTQYF.

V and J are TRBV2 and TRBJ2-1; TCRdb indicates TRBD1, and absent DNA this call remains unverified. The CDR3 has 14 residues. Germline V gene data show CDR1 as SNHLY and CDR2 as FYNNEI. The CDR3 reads CASFVTGSHNEQFF.

CDR3 sequence: CSVSTGNSYEQYF. The chain combines TRBV29-1 with TRBJ2-7. Germline CDR1 SQVTM, CDR2 ANQGSEA. This CDR3 contains 13 residues.

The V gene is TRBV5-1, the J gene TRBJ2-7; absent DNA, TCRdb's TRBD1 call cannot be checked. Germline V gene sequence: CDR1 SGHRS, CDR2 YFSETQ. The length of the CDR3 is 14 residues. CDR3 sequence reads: CASSVGDTSYEQYF.

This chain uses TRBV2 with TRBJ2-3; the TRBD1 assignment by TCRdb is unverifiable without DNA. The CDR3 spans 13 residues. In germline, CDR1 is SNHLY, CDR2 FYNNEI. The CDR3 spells CASSEPHGDTQYF.

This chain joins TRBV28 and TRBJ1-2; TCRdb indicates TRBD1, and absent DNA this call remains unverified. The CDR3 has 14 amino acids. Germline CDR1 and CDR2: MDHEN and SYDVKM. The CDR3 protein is CASSLGGINYGYTF.

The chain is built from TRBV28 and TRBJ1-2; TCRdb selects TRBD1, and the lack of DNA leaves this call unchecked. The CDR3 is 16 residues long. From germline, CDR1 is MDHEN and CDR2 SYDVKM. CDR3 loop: CASSFDATARNNGYTF.

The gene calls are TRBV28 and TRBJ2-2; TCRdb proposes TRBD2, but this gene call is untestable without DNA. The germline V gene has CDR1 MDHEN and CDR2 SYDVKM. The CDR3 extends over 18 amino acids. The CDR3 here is CASRSGTSGGVNTGELFF.

The chain's CDR3 is CASTPGASYEQYF. V is TRBV7-9 and J is TRBJ2-7; absent DNA, TCRdb's TRBD1 call cannot be checked. The CDR3 runs to 13 residues. CDR1 SEHNR and CDR2 FQNEAQ come from the germline V gene (reference sequence).